The entry below gives a single T cell receptor beta chain sequence along with its context. The clone's antigen remains unknown. No base-level quality is on record; no much larger clone is a single base apart. This entry comes from a study of radiotherapy plus CTLA-4 blockade in lung cancer (dated by TCRdb to 2016 to 2019). Study-level background: Objective responses were observed in 18% of enrolled patients, and disease control was achieved in approximately 32%.

The protocol used for the library was the immunoSEQ multiplex PCR assay. In its TCRdb copy, this immuneACCESS table keeps in-frame sequences only and misses some clones. Where compared with another copy, unresolved V genes explain less than half of these, and the others have no known cause. The sample includes about 68,000 clones, with around 79% observed a single time. The ten largest account for under 10% of the sample. Broad study findings and their caveats: The strongest predictors of response were reported to be early dynamic shifts in blood T cell clones along with a rise in serum interferon-beta following radiation. TCR clones derived from tumors expanded in peripheral blood after treatment with radiotherapy and ipilimumab.

As encoded in the germline V gene, CDR1 is SNHLY while CDR2 is FYNNEI. From its cysteine to its phenylalanine, the CDR3 spans 17 amino acids. Only the CDR3 DNA is retained, 51 bases long and in frame from the first base. V sheds 5 bases and J sheds 6 bases, leaving 20 bases between their ends. The study tested focal radiation therapy combined with CTLA-4 blockade (ipilimumab) in patients with chemo-refractory metastatic non-small-cell lung cancer. The sample consisted of peripheral blood, taken from a patient treated with radiotherapy plus ipilimumab. This TCR was sampled from a human donor with non-small cell lung cancer who had a complete response to radiotherapy plus ipilimumab. The chain employs TRBV2 and TRBJ1-6, with no confidently assigned D gene. For the CDR3, the sequence is CASSSLLMEASNSPLHF. The bases are TGTGCCAGCAGTTCTCTCCTCATGGAAGCTTCTAATTCACCCCTCCACTTT.